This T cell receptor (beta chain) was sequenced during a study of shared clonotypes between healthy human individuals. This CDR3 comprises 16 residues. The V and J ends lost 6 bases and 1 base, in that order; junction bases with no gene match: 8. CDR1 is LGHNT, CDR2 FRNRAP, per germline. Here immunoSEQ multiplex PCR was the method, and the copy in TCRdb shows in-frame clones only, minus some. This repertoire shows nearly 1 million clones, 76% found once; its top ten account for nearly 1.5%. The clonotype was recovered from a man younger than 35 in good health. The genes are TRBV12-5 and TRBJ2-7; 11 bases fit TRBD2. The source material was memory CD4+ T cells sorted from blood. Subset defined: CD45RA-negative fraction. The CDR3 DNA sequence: TGTGCTAGTGGAAATAGCGGGAGGGCCGGTTCCTACGAGCAGTACTTC. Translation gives CASGNSGRAGSYEQYF.